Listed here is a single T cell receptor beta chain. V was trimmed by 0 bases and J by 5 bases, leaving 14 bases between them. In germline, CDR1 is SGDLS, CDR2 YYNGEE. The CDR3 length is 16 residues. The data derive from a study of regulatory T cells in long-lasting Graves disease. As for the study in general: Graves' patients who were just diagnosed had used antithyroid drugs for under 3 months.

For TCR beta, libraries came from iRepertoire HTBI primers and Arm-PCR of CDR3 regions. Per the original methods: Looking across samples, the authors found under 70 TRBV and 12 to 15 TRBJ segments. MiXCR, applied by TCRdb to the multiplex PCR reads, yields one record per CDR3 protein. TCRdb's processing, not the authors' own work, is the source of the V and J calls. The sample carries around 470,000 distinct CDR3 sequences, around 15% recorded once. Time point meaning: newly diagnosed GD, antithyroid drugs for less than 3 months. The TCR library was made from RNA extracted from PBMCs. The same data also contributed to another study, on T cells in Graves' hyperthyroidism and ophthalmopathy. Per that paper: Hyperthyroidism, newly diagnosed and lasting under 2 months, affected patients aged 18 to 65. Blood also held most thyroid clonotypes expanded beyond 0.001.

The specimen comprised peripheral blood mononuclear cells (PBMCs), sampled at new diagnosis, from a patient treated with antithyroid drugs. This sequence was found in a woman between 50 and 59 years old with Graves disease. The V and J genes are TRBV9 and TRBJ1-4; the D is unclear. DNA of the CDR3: TGTGCCAGCAGCGTAGGACTCCGACGGGAAAATGAAAAACTGTTTTTT. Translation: CASSVGLRRENEKLFF.